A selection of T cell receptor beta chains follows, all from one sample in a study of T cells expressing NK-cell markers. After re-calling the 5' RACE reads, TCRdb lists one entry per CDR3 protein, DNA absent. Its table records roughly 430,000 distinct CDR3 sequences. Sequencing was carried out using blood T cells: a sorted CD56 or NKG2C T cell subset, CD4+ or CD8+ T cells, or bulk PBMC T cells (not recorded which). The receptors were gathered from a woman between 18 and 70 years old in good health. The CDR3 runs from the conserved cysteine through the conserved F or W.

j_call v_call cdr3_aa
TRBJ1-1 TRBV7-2 CASSLYLGNTEAFF
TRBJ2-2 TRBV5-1 CASAVPRDTGELFF
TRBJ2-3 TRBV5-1 CASSFGTARSVTQYF
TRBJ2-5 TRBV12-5 CASALSRQGQETQYF
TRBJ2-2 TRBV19 CASSIVGLTGELFF
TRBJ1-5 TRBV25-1 CASSERQGEQPQHF
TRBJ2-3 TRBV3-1 CASSPPPGTREPDTQYF
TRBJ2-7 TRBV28 CASSQSPTRPLEF
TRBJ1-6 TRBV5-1 CGSSLGLDNSPLHF
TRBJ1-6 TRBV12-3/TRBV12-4 CASRFTGTRGYEGDSPLHF
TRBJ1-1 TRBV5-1 CASSLEGGGTEAFF
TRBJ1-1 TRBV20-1 CSTKATGGQTEAFF
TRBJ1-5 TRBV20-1 CSTSGTGIGQPQHF
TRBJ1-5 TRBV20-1 CSARGLGGSNQPQHF
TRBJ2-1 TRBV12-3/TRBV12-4 CASRRGRAYNEQFF
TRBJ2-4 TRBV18 CASSPRDQAKNIQYF
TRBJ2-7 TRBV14 CASSQVGQGAYEQYF
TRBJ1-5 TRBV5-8 CASSFQGWGAQHF
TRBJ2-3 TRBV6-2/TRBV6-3 CASSWPFGDREGDTQYF
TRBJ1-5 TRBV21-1 CASSKWDRGFNQPQHF
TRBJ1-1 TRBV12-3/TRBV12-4 CASSFLGQGATEAFF
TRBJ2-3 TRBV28 CATSLQRVSTDTQYF
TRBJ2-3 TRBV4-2 CASSHEGSSTDTQYF
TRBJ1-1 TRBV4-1 CASSQGQTLNTEAFF
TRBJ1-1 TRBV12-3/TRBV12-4 CASNPGTGTEAFF
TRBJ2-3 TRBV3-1 CASSQGVLAGADTQYF
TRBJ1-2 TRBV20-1 CSARFGDYGYTF